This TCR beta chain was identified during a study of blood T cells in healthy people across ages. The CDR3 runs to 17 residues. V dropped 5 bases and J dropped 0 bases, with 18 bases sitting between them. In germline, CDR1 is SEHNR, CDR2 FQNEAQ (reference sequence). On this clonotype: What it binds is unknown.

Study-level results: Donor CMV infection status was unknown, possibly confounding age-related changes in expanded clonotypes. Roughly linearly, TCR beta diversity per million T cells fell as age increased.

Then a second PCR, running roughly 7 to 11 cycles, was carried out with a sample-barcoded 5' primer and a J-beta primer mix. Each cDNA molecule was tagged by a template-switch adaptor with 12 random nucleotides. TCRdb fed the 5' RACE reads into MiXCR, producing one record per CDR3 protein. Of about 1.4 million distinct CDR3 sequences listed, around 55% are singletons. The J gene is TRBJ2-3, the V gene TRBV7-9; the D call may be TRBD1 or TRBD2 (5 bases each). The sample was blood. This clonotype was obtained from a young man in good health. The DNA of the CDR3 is TGTGCCAGCAGCACAAGGGCCCACGAGGGGAGCACAGATACGCAGTATTTT. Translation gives CASSTRAHEGSTDTQYF. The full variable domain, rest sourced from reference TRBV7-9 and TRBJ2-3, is DTGVSQNPRHKITKRGQNVTFRCDPISEHNRLYWYRQTLGQGPEFLTYFQNEAQLEKSRLLSDRFSAERPKGSFSTLEIQRTEQGDSAMYLCASSTRAHEGSTDTQYFGPGTRLTVL.